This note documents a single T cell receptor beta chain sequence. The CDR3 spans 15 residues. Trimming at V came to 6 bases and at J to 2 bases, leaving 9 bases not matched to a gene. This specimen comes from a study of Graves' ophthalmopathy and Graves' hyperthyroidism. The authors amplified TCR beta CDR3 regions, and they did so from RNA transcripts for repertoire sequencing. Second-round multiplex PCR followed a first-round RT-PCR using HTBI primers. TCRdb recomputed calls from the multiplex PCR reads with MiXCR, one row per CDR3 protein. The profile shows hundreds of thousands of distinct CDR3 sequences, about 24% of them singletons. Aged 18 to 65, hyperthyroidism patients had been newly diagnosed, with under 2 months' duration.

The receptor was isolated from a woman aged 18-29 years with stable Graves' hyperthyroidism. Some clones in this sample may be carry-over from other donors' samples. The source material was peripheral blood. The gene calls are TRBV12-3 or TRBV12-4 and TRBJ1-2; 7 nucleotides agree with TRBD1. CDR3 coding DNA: TGTGCCAGCAGGGGAACAGGGGAGGAGAACTATGGCTACACCTTC. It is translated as CASRGTGEENYGYTF.